These 21 T cell receptor beta chains were sequenced from one sample in a study of OX40 agonist ivuxolimab in advanced cancers. Profiling relied on immunoSEQ multiplex PCR, and the TCRdb table lists in-frame clones only, not all of them. The repertoire has 85,000 to 130,000 clones, around nine tenths of them found once; the top ten carry around 0.5%. The source was CD4+ or CD8+ T cells sorted from blood, collected in a trial of the OX40 agonist ivuxolimab. The receptors shown here come from an adult with an advanced solid tumor such as melanoma, head and neck, liver or kidney cancer.

CDR3 nucleotides: TGTGCCAGCAGTAAGGGACGTAATTACGAGCAGTACTTC. Translating gives CASSKGRNYEQYF. The rearrangement joins TRBV27 to TRBJ2-7; D could derive from TRBD1 or TRBD2 (5 bases each). V was clipped by 5 bases and J by 4 bases, with 12 bases between them. Looked up from germline, CDR1 is MNHEY and CDR2 is SMNVEV (reference sequence). This CDR3 is built from 13 residues.

V and J are TRBV11-3 and TRBJ2-7; D is ambiguous. The CDR3 spans 14 residues. The ends were cut back, 5 bases at V and 4 bases at J, with 15 bases in the middle. The germline CDR1 and CDR2 sequences are SGHNT and YENEEA. Here the CDR3 reads CASSQPGLDYEQYF. The CDR3 DNA sequence: TGTGCCAGCAGCCAACCGGGCCTAGATTACGAGCAGTACTTC.

The CDR3, as DNA: TGTGCCAGCAGCCAGGAAACAGGGACCCGAACGTTGGAGCTGTTTTTT. It specifies CASSQETGTRTLELFF. The rearrangement links TRBV4-2 to TRBJ2-2; D is perhaps TRBD1 (6 bases). Trimming removed 3 bases at V and 10 bases at J, with 21 bases between. The V gene's germline CDR1 is LGHNA and CDR2 YNFKEQ. The CDR3 has 16 residues.

V usage is TRBV18 and J usage is TRBJ2-5; TRBD2 aligns across 10 bases. Germline trimming cut 5 bases from V and 1 base from J; bases unmatched to any gene: 7. Germline V gene data show CDR1 as KGHSH and CDR2 as LQKENI. The CDR3 covers 16 residues. The chain's CDR3 is CASSYSTSGAQETQYF. The CDR3 region has the DNA TGTGCCAGCTCATACTCAACTAGCGGGGCCCAAGAGACCCAGTACTTC.

The chain uses TRBV6-5 and TRBJ2-7, with D possibly being TRBD1 (5 bases). The germline V and J ends were trimmed by 6 bases and 2 bases, with 14 bases remaining between them. The CDR3 consists of 14 residues. Germline lookup yields CDR1 MNHEY and CDR2 SVGAGI. CDR3 nucleotides: TGTGCCAGCAGACAGGCCGGCCCCCCCTACGAGCAGTACTTC. Encoded protein: CASRQAGPPYEQYF.

The chain links TRBV30 to TRBJ1-6; D is perhaps TRBD1 (5 bases). The CDR3 totals 17 residues. V lost 2 bases to trimming and J lost 0 bases, with 14 bases between them. Per germline, CDR1 GTSNPN and CDR2 SVGIG (reference sequence). The CDR3 coding sequence is TGTGCCTGGAGTTTGGGTGGGGCGAGCTCCTATAATTCACCCCTCCACTTT. Its protein product is CAWSLGGASSYNSPLHF.

This clone has only one observation. The genes are TRBV6-5 and TRBJ2-7; D uncertain. This CDR3 is 14 amino acids long. V was cut by 5 bases and J by 4 bases, with 15 bases left in between. Germline CDR1 reads MNHEY; CDR2 reads SVGAGI. The CDR3, as DNA: TGTGCCAGCAGTCTCCTTCGGCGGAATTACGAGCAGTACTTC. Protein product: CASSLLRRNYEQYF.

This chain connects TRBV7-2 to TRBJ1-1, with D unresolved. Germline V gene lookup returns CDR1 SGHTA and CDR2 FQGNSA. V shed 5 bases and J shed 4 bases, with 11 bases lying between them. The CDR3 spans 13 residues. CDR3 nucleotides: TGTGCCAGCAGCCCCTTCCGGGTCACTGAAGCTTTCTTT. Its protein is CASSPFRVTEAFF.

The CDR3: CASSQPQGQQPQHF. The CDR3, as DNA: TGCGCCAGCAGCCAACCCCAGGGTCAACAGCCCCAGCATTTT. V usage is TRBV4-1 and J usage is TRBJ1-5; perhaps TRBD1 as D (5 bases). The CDR3 length is 14 residues. The germline V gene has CDR1 MGHRA and CDR2 YSYEKL. Deletions cut 2 bases from V and 7 bases from J, with 12 bases between.

The chain combines TRBV7-2 with TRBJ1-1; D ambiguous. Trimming left V 1 base short and J 2 bases short, with 8 bases between. Germline V CDR1 and CDR2: SGHTA, FQGNSA. The CDR3 length is 14 residues. Here the CDR3 reads CASSLEGGNTEAFF. The CDR3 DNA reads TGTGCCAGCAGCTTAGAGGGCGGAAACACTGAAGCTTTCTTT.

The rearrangement joins TRBV11-3 to TRBJ2-1; 9 bases agree with TRBD2. V was pared by 4 bases and J by 9 bases, with 10 bases of the junction left unmatched. Germline V gene lookup returns CDR1 SGHNT and CDR2 YENEEA. The length of the CDR3 is 15 residues. In nucleotides, the CDR3 is TGTGCCAGCAGCTACTCCGGGACTAGCTTCACTGAGCAGTTCTTC. Translating gives CASSYSGTSFTEQFF.

The chain is built from TRBV2 and TRBJ2-3, with 14 bases matching TRBD2. Germline lookup yields CDR1 SNHLY and CDR2 FYNNEI. The CDR3 loop spans 16 amino acids. The J segment lost 2 bases and the V segment lost 7 bases, leaving 5 bases of the junction unmatched. The CDR3 nucleotides read TGTGCCAGCAAAGGGACTAGCGGGGGCCCCACAGATACGCAGTATTTT. It codes for CASKGTSGGPTDTQYF.

The chain is built from TRBV7-3 and TRBJ1-3; no firm D call. This CDR3 contains 12 residues. Germline CDR1 and CDR2: SGHTA and FQGTGA. The V end was cut by 2 bases, the J end by 7 bases, with 6 bases between. The DNA of the CDR3 is TGTGCCAGCAGCTTACAAGGGAACACCATATATTTT. Amino acids: CASSLQGNTIYF.

The chain recombines TRBV19 with TRBJ2-1, with 9 bases fitting TRBD2. This CDR3 is built from 17 residues. The J segment lost 4 bases and the V segment lost 7 bases, leaving 14 bases of the junction unmatched. CDR1 is LNHDA, CDR2 SQIVND, per germline (reference sequence). CDR3 sequence (DNA): TGTGCCAGTACTCCCGGTCGGGGAAGCGGGGGGTACAATGAGCAGTTCTTC. It codes for CASTPGRGSGGYNEQFF.

The chain employs TRBV4-2 and TRBJ2-1, with 10 positions matching TRBD1. The CDR3 has 15 residues. The ends lost 0 bases at V and 7 bases at J; junction bases unmatched: 3. Germline CDR1 and CDR2: LGHNA and YNFKEQ. CDR3 sequence reads: CASSQDGTGVNEQFF. The DNA of the CDR3 is TGTGCCAGCAGCCAAGATGGGACAGGGGTAAATGAGCAGTTCTTC.

There are a few counts of this clone. V and J are TRBV30 and TRBJ1-1; D call uncertain. Trimming removed 2 bases at V and 1 base at J, with 11 bases between. The CDR3 is 14 amino acids. The germline CDR1 and CDR2 sequences are GTSNPN and SVGIG (reference sequence). The CDR3 loop is CAWSHGWRNTEAFF. CDR3 DNA sequence: TGTGCCTGGAGTCACGGGTGGAGGAACACTGAAGCTTTCTTT.

This rearrangement joins TRBV6-5 to TRBJ2-7, with TRBD2 matching over 11 bases. The CDR3 covers 15 residues. V shed 8 bases, J shed 5 bases, and the junction held 11 bases outside the gene matches. From germline, CDR1 is MNHEY and CDR2 SVGAGI. CDR3 in DNA: TGTGCCAGCCAACGGACGACTAGCGGGGACCACGAGCAGTACTTC. Translation gives CASQRTTSGDHEQYF.

This clone has only one observation. The V and J genes are TRBV6-5 and TRBJ1-4, with 9 bases identical to TRBD1. CDR3 length: 16 residues. Germline CDR1 reads MNHEY; CDR2 reads SVGAGI. J was trimmed by 4 bases and V by 0 bases; bases with no gene match: 3. The CDR3 protein is CASSYSSGQGNEKLFF. DNA for the CDR3: TGTGCCAGCAGTTACTCGTCGGGACAGGGTAATGAAAAACTGTTTTTT.

The chain employs TRBV9 and TRBJ1-6; D may be TRBD1 (6 bases). Trimming took off 4 bases at V and 1 base at J, with 9 bases between the two ends. The CDR3 contains 15 residues. Germline V gene lookup returns CDR1 SGDLS and CDR2 YYNGEE. DNA of the CDR3: TGTGCCAGCAGCCGTGGACAGTCCTATAATTCACCCCTCCACTTT. Encoded protein: CASSRGQSYNSPLHF.

The J gene is TRBJ2-5, the V gene TRBV2; TRBD2 agrees at 10 bases. The CDR3 covers 17 residues. Germline V gene data show CDR1 as SNHLY and CDR2 as FYNNEI. The V segment lost 3 bases and the J segment 1 base; nucleotides outside the gene matches: 8. The CDR3 DNA sequence: TGTGCCAGCAGTGAGCCTAGCGGGGGTACCATCCAAGAGACCCAGTACTTC. It specifies CASSEPSGGTIQETQYF.

The chain's CDR3 is CASSEGPQTGANVLTF. CDR3 coding DNA: TGTGCCAGCAGTGAAGGTCCACAAACTGGGGCCAACGTCCTGACTTTC. The chain has TRBV6-1 and TRBJ2-6; D not resolved. Trimming left V 1 base short and J 2 bases short, with 9 bases between. The CDR3 has 16 residues. Looked up from germline, CDR1 is MNHNS and CDR2 is SASEGT.